The entry below describes one T cell receptor (beta chain). Its antigen is currently unknown. Data came from immunoSEQ multiplex PCR; TCRdb stores just in-frame clones and leaves some out. The table lists under 70,000 clones, 75% to 85% of them singletons. This sample is part of a study of a mutant IDH1 vaccine in newly diagnosed glioma. Study context: Most patients had received both radiotherapy and temozolomide, the prior options being radiotherapy, temozolomide, or both. Study-wide results and limits: With respect to changes in top peripheral T cell clonotypes, pseudoprogression seemed unrelated. Patients mounted vaccine-induced immune responses in almost 95% of cases.

The CDR3 runs 17 residues. Germline V gene data show CDR1 as LNHNV and CDR2 as YYDKDF (reference sequence). V gave up 0 bases and J gave up 1 base; unmatched junction bases: 4. Time point denoted: week 5, during vaccination. A 20-mer mutant IDH1 peptide at 300 ug was injected subcutaneously with topical imiquimod. The starting material was PBMCs, obtained from a glioma patient whose treatment included an IDH1 peptide vaccine. The V call is TRBV15, the J call TRBJ2-5; 11 bases are a match to TRBD2. This TCR derives from a man between 25 and 39 years old with glioma. In DNA form, the CDR3 reads TGTGCCACCAGCAGAGATGGGACTAGCGGTCTCCAAGAGACCCAGTACTTC. Amino acid sequence: CATSRDGTSGLQETQYF.